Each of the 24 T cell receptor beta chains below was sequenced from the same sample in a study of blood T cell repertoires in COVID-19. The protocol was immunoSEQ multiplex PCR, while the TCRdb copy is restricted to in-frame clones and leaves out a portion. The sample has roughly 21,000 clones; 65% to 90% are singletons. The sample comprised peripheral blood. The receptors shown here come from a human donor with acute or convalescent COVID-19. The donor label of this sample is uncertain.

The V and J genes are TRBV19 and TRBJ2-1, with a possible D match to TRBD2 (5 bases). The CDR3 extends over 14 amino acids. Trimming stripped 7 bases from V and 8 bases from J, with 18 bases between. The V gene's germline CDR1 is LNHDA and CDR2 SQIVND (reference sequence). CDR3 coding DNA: TGTGCCAGTAAGGGTTCCGGGGTCTTCGATGAGCAGTTCTTC. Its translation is CASKGSGVFDEQFF.

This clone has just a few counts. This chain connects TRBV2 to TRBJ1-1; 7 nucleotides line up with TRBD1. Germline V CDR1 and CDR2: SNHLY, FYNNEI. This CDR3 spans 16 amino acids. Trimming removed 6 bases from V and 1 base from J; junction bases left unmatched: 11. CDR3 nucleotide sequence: TGTGCCAGCAGCGGGGACAGAGTACGCTCGAACACTGAAGCTTTCTTT. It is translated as CASSGDRVRSNTEAFF.

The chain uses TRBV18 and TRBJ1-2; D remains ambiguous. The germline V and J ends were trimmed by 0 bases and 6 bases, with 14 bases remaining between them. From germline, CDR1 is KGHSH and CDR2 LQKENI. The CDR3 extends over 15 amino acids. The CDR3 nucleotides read TGTGCCAGCTCACCACCGTCCGCAGGCATAAATGGCTACACCTTC. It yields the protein CASSPPSAGINGYTF. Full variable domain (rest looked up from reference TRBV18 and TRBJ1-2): NAGVMQNPRHLVRRRGQEARLRCSPMKGHSHVYWYRQLPEEGLKFMVYLQKENIIDESGMPKERFSAEFPKEGPSILRIQQVVRGDSAAYFCASSPPSAGINGYTFGSGTRLTVV.

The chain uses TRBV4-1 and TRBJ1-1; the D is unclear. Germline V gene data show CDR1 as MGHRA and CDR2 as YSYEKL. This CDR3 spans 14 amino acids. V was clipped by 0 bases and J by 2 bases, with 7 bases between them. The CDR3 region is CASSQDEGNTEAFF. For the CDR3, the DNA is TGCGCCAGCAGCCAAGACGAGGGTAACACTGAAGCTTTCTTT.

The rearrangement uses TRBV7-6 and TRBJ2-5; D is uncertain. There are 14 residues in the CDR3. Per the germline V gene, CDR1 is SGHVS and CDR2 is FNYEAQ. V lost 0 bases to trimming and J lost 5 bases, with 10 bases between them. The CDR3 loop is CASSLASFRETQYF. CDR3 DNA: TGTGCCAGCAGCTTAGCGTCATTCCGGGAGACCCAGTACTTC.

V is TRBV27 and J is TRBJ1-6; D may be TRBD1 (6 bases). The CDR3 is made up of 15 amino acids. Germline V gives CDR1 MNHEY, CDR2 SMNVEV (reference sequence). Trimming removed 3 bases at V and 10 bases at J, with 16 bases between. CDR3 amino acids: CASSFFTRGGSPLHF. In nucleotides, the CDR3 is TGTGCCAGCAGTTTCTTTACCAGGGGTGGGTCACCCCTCCACTTT.

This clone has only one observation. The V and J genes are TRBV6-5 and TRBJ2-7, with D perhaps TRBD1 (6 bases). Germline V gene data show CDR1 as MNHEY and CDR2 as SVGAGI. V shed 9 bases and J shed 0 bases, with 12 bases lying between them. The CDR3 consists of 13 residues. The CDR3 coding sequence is TGTGCCAGTTGGGGACAATCCTCCTACGAGCAGTACTTC. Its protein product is CASWGQSSYEQYF.

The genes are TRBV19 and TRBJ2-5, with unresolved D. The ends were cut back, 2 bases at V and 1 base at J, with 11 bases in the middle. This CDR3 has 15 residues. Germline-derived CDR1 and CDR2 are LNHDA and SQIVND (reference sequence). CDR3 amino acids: CASSIQDQVQETQYF. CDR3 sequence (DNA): TGTGCCAGTAGTATACAAGACCAGGTCCAAGAGACCCAGTACTTC.

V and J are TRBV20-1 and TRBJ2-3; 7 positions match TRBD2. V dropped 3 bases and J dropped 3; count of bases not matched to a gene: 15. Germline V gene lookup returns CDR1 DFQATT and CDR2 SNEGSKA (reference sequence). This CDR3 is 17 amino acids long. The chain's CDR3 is CSASAIAALGGTDTQYF. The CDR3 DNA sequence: TGCAGTGCTAGTGCTATAGCGGCTCTGGGGGGGACAGATACGCAGTATTTT.

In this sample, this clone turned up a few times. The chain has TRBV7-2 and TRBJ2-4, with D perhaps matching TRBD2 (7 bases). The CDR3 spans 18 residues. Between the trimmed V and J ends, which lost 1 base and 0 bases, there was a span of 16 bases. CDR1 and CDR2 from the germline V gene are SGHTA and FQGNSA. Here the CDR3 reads CASSLVGGLGIAKNIQYF. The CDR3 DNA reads TGTGCCAGCAGCTTAGTGGGGGGGCTAGGTATAGCCAAAAACATTCAGTACTTC. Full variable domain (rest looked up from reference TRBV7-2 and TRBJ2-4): GAGVSQSPSNKVTEKGKDVELRCDPISGHTALYWYRQSLGQGLEFLIYFQGNSAPDKSGLPSDRFSAERTGGSVSTLTIQRTQQEDSAVYLCASSLVGGLGIAKNIQYFGAGTRLSVL.

Here the CDR3 reads CASSFDRGVTGELFF. The CDR3 DNA reads TGTGCCAGCAGCTTCGACAGGGGGGTCACCGGGGAGCTGTTTTTT. This sequence joins TRBV5-4 and TRBJ2-2; TRBD1 aligns across 9 bases. This CDR3 region has 15 residues. Germline values: CDR1 SGHNT, CDR2 YYREEE (reference sequence). V gave up 2 bases and J gave up 4 bases; unmatched junction bases: 3.

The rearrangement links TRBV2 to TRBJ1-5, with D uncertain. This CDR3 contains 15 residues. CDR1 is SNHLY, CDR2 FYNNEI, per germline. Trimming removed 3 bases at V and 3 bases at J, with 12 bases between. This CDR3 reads CASSDWRVPNQPQHF. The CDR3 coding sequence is TGTGCCAGCAGTGATTGGAGGGTCCCCAATCAGCCCCAGCATTTT. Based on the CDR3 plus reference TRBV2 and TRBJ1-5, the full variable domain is EPEVTQTPSHQVTQMGQEVILRCVPISNHLYFYWYRQILGQKVEFLVSFYNNEISEKSEIFDDQFSVERPDGSNFTLKIRSTKLEDSAMYFCASSDWRVPNQPQHFGDGTRLSIL.

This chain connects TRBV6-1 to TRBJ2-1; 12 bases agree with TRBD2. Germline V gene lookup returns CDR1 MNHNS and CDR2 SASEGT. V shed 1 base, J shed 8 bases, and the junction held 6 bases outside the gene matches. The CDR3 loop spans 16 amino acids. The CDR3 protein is CASSEERLAGVHEQFF. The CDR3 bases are TGTGCCAGCAGTGAAGAGCGACTAGCGGGAGTTCATGAGCAGTTCTTC.

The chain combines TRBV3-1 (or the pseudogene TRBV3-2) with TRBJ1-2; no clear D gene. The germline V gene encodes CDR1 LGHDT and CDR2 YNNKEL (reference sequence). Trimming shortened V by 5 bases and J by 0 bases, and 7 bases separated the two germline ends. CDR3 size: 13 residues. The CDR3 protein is CASSSEANYGYTF. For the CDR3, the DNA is TGTGCCAGCAGCTCAGAAGCTAACTATGGCTACACCTTC.

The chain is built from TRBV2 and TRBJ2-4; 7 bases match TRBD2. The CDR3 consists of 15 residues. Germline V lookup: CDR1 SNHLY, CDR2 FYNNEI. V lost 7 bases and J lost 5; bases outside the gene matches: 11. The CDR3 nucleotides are TGTGCCAGCACCGCCGGGGGGTACCGAGAAAACATTCAGTACTTC. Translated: CASTAGGYRENIQYF.

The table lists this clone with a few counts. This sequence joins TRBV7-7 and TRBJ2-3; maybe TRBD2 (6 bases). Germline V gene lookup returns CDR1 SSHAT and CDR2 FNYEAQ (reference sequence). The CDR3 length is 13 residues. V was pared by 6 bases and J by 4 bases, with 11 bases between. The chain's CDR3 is CASSFSGADTQYF. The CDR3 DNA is TGTGCCAGCAGTTTTTCGGGGGCAGATACGCAGTATTTT.

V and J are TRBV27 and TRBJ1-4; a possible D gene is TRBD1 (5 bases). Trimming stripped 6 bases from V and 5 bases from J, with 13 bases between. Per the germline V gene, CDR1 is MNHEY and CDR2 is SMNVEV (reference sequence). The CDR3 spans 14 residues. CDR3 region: CASRILGANEKLFF. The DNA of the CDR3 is TGTGCCAGCAGGATCTTAGGGGCGAATGAAAAACTGTTTTTT. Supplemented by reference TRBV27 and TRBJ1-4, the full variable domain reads EAQVTQNPRYLITVTGKKLTVTCSQNMNHEYMSWYRQDPGLGLRQIYYSMNVEVTDKGDVPEGYKVSRKEKRNFPLILESPSPNQTSLYFCASRILGANEKLFFGSGTQLSVL.

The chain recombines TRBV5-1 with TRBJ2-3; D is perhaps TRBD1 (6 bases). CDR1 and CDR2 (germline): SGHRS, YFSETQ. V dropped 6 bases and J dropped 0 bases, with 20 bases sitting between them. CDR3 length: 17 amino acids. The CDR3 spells CASTNPRQGLSTDTQYF. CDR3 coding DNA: TGCGCCAGCACAAACCCCCGGCAGGGGCTCAGCACAGATACGCAGTATTTT.

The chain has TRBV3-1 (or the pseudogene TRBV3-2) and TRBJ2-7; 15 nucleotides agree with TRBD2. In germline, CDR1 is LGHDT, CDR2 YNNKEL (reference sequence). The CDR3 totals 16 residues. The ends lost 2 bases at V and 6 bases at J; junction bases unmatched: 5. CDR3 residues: CASSQLGLAGGGEQYF. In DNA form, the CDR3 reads TGTGCCAGCAGCCAACTGGGACTAGCGGGGGGAGGCGAGCAGTACTTC.

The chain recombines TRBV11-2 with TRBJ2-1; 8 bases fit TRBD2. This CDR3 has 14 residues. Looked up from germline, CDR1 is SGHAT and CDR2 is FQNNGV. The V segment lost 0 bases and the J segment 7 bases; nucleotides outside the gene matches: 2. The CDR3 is CASSLEAGDNEQFF. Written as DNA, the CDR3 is TGTGCCAGCAGCTTAGAAGCGGGAGATAATGAGCAGTTCTTC.

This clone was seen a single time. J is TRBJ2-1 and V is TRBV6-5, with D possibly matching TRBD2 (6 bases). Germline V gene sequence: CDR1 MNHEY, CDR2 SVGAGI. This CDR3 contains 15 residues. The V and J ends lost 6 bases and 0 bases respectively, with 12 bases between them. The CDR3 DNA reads TGTGCCAGCAGGCGTAGCGGAGGCTCCTACAATGAGCAGTTCTTC. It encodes CASRRSGGSYNEQFF.

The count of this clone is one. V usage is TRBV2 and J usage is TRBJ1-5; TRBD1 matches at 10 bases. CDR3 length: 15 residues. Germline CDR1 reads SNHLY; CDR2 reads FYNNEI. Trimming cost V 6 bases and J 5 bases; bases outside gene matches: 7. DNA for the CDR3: TGTGCCAGCAGGGGTCGACAGGGGGCTTATCAGCCCCAGCATTTT. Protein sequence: CASRGRQGAYQPQHF.

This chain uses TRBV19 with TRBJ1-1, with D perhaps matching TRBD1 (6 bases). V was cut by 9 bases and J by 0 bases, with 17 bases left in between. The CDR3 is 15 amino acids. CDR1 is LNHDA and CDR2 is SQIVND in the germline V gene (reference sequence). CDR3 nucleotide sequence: TGTGCCAGCTCGCAGTCGGGACACCTGAACACTGAAGCTTTCTTT. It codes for CASSQSGHLNTEAFF.

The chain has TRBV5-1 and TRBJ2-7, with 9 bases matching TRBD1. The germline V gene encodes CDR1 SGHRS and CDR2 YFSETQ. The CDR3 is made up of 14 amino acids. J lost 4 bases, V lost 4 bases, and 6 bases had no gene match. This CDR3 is CASSLGQGRYEQYF. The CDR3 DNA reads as TGCGCCAGCAGCCTGGGACAGGGTCGATACGAGCAGTACTTC. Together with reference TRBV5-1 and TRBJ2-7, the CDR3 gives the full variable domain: KAGVTQTPRYLIKTRGQQVTLSCSPISGHRSVSWYQQTPGQGLQFLFEYFSETQRNKGNFPGRFSGRQFSNSRSEMNVSTLELGDSALYLCASSLGQGRYEQYFGPGTRLTVT.